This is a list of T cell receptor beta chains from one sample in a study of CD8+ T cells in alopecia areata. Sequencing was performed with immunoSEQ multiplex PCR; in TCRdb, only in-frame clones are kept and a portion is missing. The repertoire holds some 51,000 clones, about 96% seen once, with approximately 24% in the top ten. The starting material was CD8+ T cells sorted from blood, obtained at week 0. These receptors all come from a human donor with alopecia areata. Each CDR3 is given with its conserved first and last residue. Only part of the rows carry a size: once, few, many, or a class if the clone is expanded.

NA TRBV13 CASSFQSSGELFF
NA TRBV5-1 CASSLEQSTDTQYF
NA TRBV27 CASSLTGANVLTF
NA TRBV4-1 CASSQEWASNQPQHF
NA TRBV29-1 CSVEEGRGGITDTQYF
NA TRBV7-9 CASSGGTSGGDDNEQFF
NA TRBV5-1 CASSEGQANTEAFF
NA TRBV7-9 CASSPGGGGSSYEQYF
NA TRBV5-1 CASSTGAGLGALHF
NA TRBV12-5 CASGLVLENREFGTEAFF
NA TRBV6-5 CASSWTGTNTEAFF
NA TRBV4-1 CASSQHPFATTGASNQPQHF
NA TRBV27 CATRDPARRGNQLTYGYTF
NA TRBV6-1 CASSEIASREQYF
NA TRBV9 CASSVSKDTQYF
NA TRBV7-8 CASSLNSWDSWIEQYF
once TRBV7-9 CASSLEVSGHDTQYF
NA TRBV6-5 CASSSGTSRHEQYF
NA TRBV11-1 CASSPSGGTYNEQFF
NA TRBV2 CASSSARPLANYGYTF
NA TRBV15 CATSTRNTEAFF
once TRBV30 CAWRTGSRGYTF
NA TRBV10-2 CATYGLAGPYNEQFF
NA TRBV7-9 CASSPPLAKADTQYF
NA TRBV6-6 CASSQYAPDRGYF
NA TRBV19 CASSSGSSEQYF
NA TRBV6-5 CASSSSGGKTQYF
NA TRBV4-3 CASSQVPTDTQYF
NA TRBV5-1 CASSLGLAGGETQYF
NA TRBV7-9 CASSLASGSGRPYEQYF
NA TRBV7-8 CASSSGLDSYEQYF
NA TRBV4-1 CASSQDRNSPLHF
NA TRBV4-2 CASSQESLAGGVEQFF
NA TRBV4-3 CASSQDPQGVYGYTF
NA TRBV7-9 CASSFREGTNYNEQFF
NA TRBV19 CASSIEYQLSHEQYF
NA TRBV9 CASSVGTGYNEQFF
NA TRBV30 CAWIGLAGSTGRETQYF
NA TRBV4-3 CASSQDGQGLGEQYF
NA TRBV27 CASQRGGFANEQFF
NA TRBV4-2 CASSQYDRGLSYEQYF
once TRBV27 CASSWGTNSPLHF
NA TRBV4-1 CASSQGLAGGQQETQYF
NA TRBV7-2 CASSGRPRDGDHYEQYF
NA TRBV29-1 CSALSTDSYGYTF
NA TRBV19 CASSRGQGPGHTQYF
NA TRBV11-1 CASSPLGLHSYNEQFF
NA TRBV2 CASSGGGSYNEQFF
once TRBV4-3 CASSHGQGFYNEQFF
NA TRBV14 CASSQVWDEQYF
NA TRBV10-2 CASSPSQGLSYEQYF
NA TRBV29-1 CSVTGFGTEAFF